Each of the 18 T cell receptor beta chains below was sequenced from the same sample in a study of technical replicates of blood from four donors. The data were produced by immunoSEQ multiplex PCR, yet TCRdb's version contains in-frame clones alone and is incomplete. The repertoire includes about 81,000 clones, 90% to 97% of them detected once, and 0.36% sits in the top ten. Material for sequencing was T cells isolated from PBMCs. The receptors were gathered from a human donor in good health.

The genes are TRBV4-1 and TRBJ2-7; the D is unclear. Germline assignment: CDR1 MGHRA and CDR2 YSYEKL. This CDR3 region has 15 residues. Trimming took 2 bases from V and 2 from J, leaving 13 bases between them. The CDR3 DNA follows: TGCGCCAGCAGCCAATCTGGCCCTCCGACCTACGAGCAGTACTTC. Translated, it gives CASSQSGPPTYEQYF.

V gene TRBV6-5 combines with J gene TRBJ1-1; D is perhaps TRBD1 (6 bases). Trimming removed 0 bases at V and 8 bases at J, with 13 bases between. CDR3 length: 14 amino acids. From germline, CDR1 is MNHEY and CDR2 SVGAGI. This chain's CDR3 is CASSYSGTWIEAFF. The DNA of the CDR3 is TGTGCCAGCAGTTACTCAGGGACATGGATAGAAGCTTTCTTT.

This sequence joins TRBV5-4 and TRBJ2-1; 8 bases are shared with TRBD1. J was trimmed by 7 bases and V by 3 bases; bases with no gene match: 9. This CDR3 spans 15 amino acids. The germline CDR1 and CDR2 sequences are SGHNT and YYREEE (reference sequence). The CDR3 reads CASSSLVGQVNEQFF. CDR3 in DNA: TGTGCCAGCAGCTCCCTAGTGGGACAGGTAAATGAGCAGTTCTTC.

The chain combines TRBV29-1 with TRBJ1-1; D remains ambiguous. The germline V gene encodes CDR1 SQVTM and CDR2 ANQGSEA. The CDR3 loop spans 10 amino acids. V was pared by 4 bases and J by 3 bases, with 3 bases between. CDR3 nucleotides: TGCAGCGTTGGGCACACTGAAGCTTTCTTT. Translating gives CSVGHTEAFF.

The V and J genes are TRBV29-1 and TRBJ2-1, with TRBD2 matching over 8 bases. The CDR3 is made up of 14 amino acids. The junction had 5 bases not matched to a gene; V was cut back by 5 bases and J by 2 bases. Germline CDR1 SQVTM, CDR2 ANQGSEA. For the CDR3, the DNA is TGCAGCGTTCTAGCGGGCCACACCTACAATGAGCAGTTCTTC. Encoded protein: CSVLAGHTYNEQFF.

The chain is built from TRBV2 and TRBJ1-4; maybe TRBD1 (5 bases). Per the germline V gene, CDR1 is SNHLY and CDR2 is FYNNEI. V lost 2 bases, J lost 5 bases, and 6 bases lay in between. CDR3 length equals 13 residues. CDR3 protein: CASSEPGNEKLFF. CDR3 DNA: TGTGCCAGCAGTGAACCAGGGAATGAAAAACTGTTTTTT.

This chain joins TRBV28 and TRBJ2-3, with D unresolved. Germline assignment: CDR1 MDHEN and CDR2 SYDVKM. CDR3 length equals 14 residues. V lost 0 bases, J lost 0 bases, and 4 bases lay in between. CDR3: CASSLWTSTDTQYF. The CDR3 bases are TGTGCCAGCAGTTTATGGACTAGCACAGATACGCAGTATTTT.

The chain uses TRBV19 and TRBJ2-7; 7 bases are shared with TRBD2. The CDR3 covers 13 residues. Germline lookup yields CDR1 LNHDA and CDR2 SQIVND (reference sequence). The V gene end was trimmed by 9 bases and the J gene end by 5 bases; junction bases not matched to a gene: 10. The CDR3 region has the DNA TGTGCCAGCGAGGGACTAAACAGCCACGAGCAGTACTTC. It encodes CASEGLNSHEQYF.

The gene calls are TRBV29-1 and TRBJ2-2, with 7 nucleotides matching TRBD2. This CDR3 region has 12 residues. Germline V gene sequence: CDR1 SQVTM, CDR2 ANQGSEA. V shed 4 bases and J 6 bases; nucleotides not matched to a gene: 2. CDR3 nucleotide sequence: TGCAGCGTTGGGCTAGCGGCCGGGGAGCTGTTTTTT. This codes for CSVGLAAGELFF.

This chain connects TRBV9 to TRBJ1-1; 7 bases are a match to TRBD1. V lost 0 bases, J lost 3 bases, and 2 bases stayed unmatched. The CDR3 sequence is 14 residues long. Germline V gene sequence: CDR1 SGDLS, CDR2 YYNGEE. DNA of the CDR3: TGTGCCAGCAGCGTAGGGGGGACAGACACTGAAGCTTTCTTT. Protein product: CASSVGGTDTEAFF.

CDR3 sequence reads: CASSRQVWSYEQYF. The CDR3 coding sequence is TGTGCCAGCAGTAGACAGGTTTGGTCCTACGAGCAGTACTTC. The gene calls are TRBV27 and TRBJ2-7, with D tentatively TRBD1 (6 bases). In germline, CDR1 is MNHEY, CDR2 SMNVEV (reference sequence). Between the trimmed V and J ends, which lost 5 bases and 1 base, there was a span of 12 bases. The CDR3 covers 14 residues.

This clone has just one count. The J gene is TRBJ2-5, the V gene TRBV12-5, with TRBD1 as a possible D gene (5 bases). The length of the CDR3 is 16 residues. The V end was cut by 6 bases, the J end by 2 bases, with 19 bases between. Germline lookup yields CDR1 LGHNT and CDR2 FRNRAP. The CDR3 DNA reads TGTGCTAGTGGAAAGTTTCAAGCAGGGTGGCAAGAGACCCAGTACTTC. Translated, it gives CASGKFQAGWQETQYF.

This CDR3 reads CASSEATTGFSGELFF. The CDR3 region has the DNA TGTGCCAGCAGTGAAGCTACGACAGGGTTTTCCGGGGAGCTGTTTTTT. The chain carries TRBV6-1 and TRBJ2-2; 7 bases agree with TRBD1. Germline V CDR1 and CDR2: MNHNS, SASEGT. CDR3 length: 16 amino acids. The V gene end was trimmed by 0 bases and the J gene end by 6 bases; junction bases not matched to a gene: 7.

The rearrangement joins TRBV9 to TRBJ2-3; 7 bases agree with TRBD1. Germline CDR1 is SGDLS and CDR2 is YYNGEE. After removal of 4 bases from V and 0 bases from J, the junction contained 5 bases not matched to a gene. The CDR3 has 15 amino acids. CDR3 DNA: TGTGCCAGCAGCTTACGGGGACAGAGCACAGATACGCAGTATTTT. Translation gives CASSLRGQSTDTQYF.

This chain uses TRBV19 with TRBJ1-2; D remains ambiguous. This CDR3 is built from 15 residues. Germline CDR1 reads LNHDA; CDR2 reads SQIVND (reference sequence). Trimming took 2 bases from V and 5 from J, leaving 15 bases between them. DNA of the CDR3: TGTGCCAGTAGTATAAGTTACAGCTTGGCGTATGGCTACACCTTC. It yields the protein CASSISYSLAYGYTF.

The genes are TRBV9 and TRBJ2-2; D is undetermined. Germline V lookup: CDR1 SGDLS, CDR2 YYNGEE. V lost 0 bases, J lost 0 bases, and 9 bases lay in between. The CDR3 runs to 16 residues. CDR3 bases: TGTGCCAGCAGCGTAGAGCGCGGCACGAACACCGGGGAGCTGTTTTTT. Protein: CASSVERGTNTGELFF.

The chain recombines TRBV19 with TRBJ1-5; D is ambiguous. The CDR3 loop spans 14 amino acids. Germline CDR1 is LNHDA and CDR2 is SQIVND (reference sequence). The V and J ends lost 3 bases and 6 bases respectively, with 12 bases between them. The CDR3 spells CASSIIQASQPQHF. CDR3 nucleotide sequence: TGTGCCAGTAGTATTATCCAAGCGAGTCAGCCCCAGCATTTT.

This chain uses TRBV5-8 with TRBJ2-7; 8 nucleotides agree with TRBD2. The CDR3 is made up of 13 amino acids. V lost 5 bases and J lost 4; bases outside the gene matches: 5. Per germline, CDR1 SGHTS and CDR2 YDEGEE. In DNA form, the CDR3 reads TGTGCCAGCAGGTCCCCGGGAGGGTACGAGCAGTACTTC. Its protein is CASRSPGGYEQYF.